Below are 18 T cell receptor beta chains sequenced from a single sample in a study of blood T cell repertoires in COVID-19 (dated by TCRdb to 2020 to 2021). Libraries were made using the immunoSEQ multiplex PCR assay. TCRdb provides this immuneACCESS table in a form limited to in-frame rearrangements. Some clones are lacking; in checked studies, under half of them reflect an unresolved V gene, and why the rest are absent is not known. The sample has about 25,000 clones on record, roughly 82% of them singletons. The top ten constitute roughly 2% of the sample. What was sequenced was peripheral blood. These receptors all come from an older man with active or convalescent COVID-19.

This clone was seen a few times. The chain employs TRBV5-1 and TRBJ1-4; 9 nucleotides match TRBD1. CDR3 length: 14 amino acids. The V and J ends lost 5 bases and 10 bases, in that order; junction bases with no gene match: 9. The germline V gene encodes CDR1 SGHRS and CDR2 YFSETQ. This chain's CDR3 is CASRSGTGIGKLFF. Written as DNA, the CDR3 is TGCGCCAGCAGATCCGGGACAGGGATTGGAAAACTGTTTTTT.

V gene TRBV10-3 combines with J gene TRBJ2-2, with a tentative D call TRBD2 (5 bases). This CDR3 is built from 17 residues. V was pared by 1 base and J by 7 bases, with 19 bases between. Looked up from germline, CDR1 is ENHRY and CDR2 is SYGVKD. The CDR3 region has the DNA TGTGCCATCAGTGAGTTACAACCCGGGATAGGCGGCGGGGAGCTGTTTTTT. It translates to CAISELQPGIGGGELFF.

The gene calls are TRBV3-1 (or the pseudogene TRBV3-2) and TRBJ1-6; 7 bases are a match to TRBD1. J was trimmed by 7 bases and V by 6 bases; bases with no gene match: 6. This CDR3 has 14 residues. The germline V gene has CDR1 LGHDT and CDR2 YNNKEL (reference sequence). Written as DNA, the CDR3 is TGTGCCAGCAGACCAGGGGGAGTGAATTCACCCCTCCACTTT. Translated: CASRPGGVNSPLHF.

The chain links TRBV7-2 to TRBJ2-5, with a possible D match to TRBD2 (6 bases). Trimming pared 3 bases from V and 4 bases from J, leaving 12 bases between. The germline V gene encodes CDR1 SGHTA and CDR2 FQGNSA. The CDR3 extends over 14 amino acids. As DNA, the CDR3 is TGTGCCAGCAGCTTGGGCGGGGTCGGAGAGACCCAGTACTTC. It codes for CASSLGGVGETQYF.

The chain uses TRBV19 and TRBJ2-2, with a possible D match to TRBD1 (6 bases). Looked up from germline, CDR1 is LNHDA and CDR2 is SQIVND (reference sequence). The CDR3 sequence is 15 residues long. V was cut by 1 base and J by 5 bases, with 11 bases left in between. The CDR3 loop is CASSIGGGRTGELFF. The CDR3 region has the DNA TGTGCCAGTAGTATAGGAGGGGGTCGGACCGGGGAGCTGTTTTTT.

V and J are TRBV28 and TRBJ1-1; 8 bases map to TRBD1. V was clipped by 6 bases and J by 1 base; unmatched bases: 10. From germline, CDR1 is MDHEN and CDR2 SYDVKM. The CDR3 is made up of 16 amino acids. CDR3 amino acids: CASRDDRGRGNTEAFF. CDR3 in DNA: TGTGCCAGCAGGGATGACAGGGGACGGGGGAACACTGAAGCTTTCTTT.

This clone has just one count. The genes are TRBV6-5 and TRBJ2-3; D possibly corresponds to TRBD1 (6 bases). Trimming stripped 6 bases from V and 4 bases from J, with 17 bases between. This CDR3 contains 15 residues. Germline loops: CDR1 MNHEY, CDR2 SVGAGI. CDR3 residues: CASRLTGIMADTQYF. In DNA, the CDR3 is TGTGCCAGCAGGCTGACAGGTATTATGGCAGATACGCAGTATTTT.

This sequence joins TRBV7-9 and TRBJ1-1, with 7 bases that match TRBD1. The CDR3 length is 14 residues. Germline V gene data show CDR1 as SEHNR and CDR2 as FQNEAQ (reference sequence). The ends lost 5 bases at V and 1 base at J; junction bases unmatched: 4. The CDR3 loop reads CASSPGQTNTEAFF. The DNA for the CDR3 is TGTGCCAGCAGCCCGGGACAGACGAACACTGAAGCTTTCTTT.

CDR3 nucleotides: TGTGCCAGCAGCTCGGCGGGCACTGAAGCTTTCTTT. Translated, it gives CASSSAGTEAFF. This chain uses TRBV7-3 with TRBJ1-1; D not certain. V was clipped by 4 bases and J by 4 bases, with 7 bases between them. Germline V lookup: CDR1 SGHTA, CDR2 FQGTGA. This CDR3 region has 12 residues.

The chain couples TRBV10-3 to TRBJ2-2; weak D call: TRBD1 (7 bases). V lost 8 bases, J lost 0 bases, and 13 bases lay in between. The CDR3 has 15 residues. Germline V gene sequence: CDR1 ENHRY, CDR2 SYGVKD. In DNA form, the CDR3 reads TGTGCCATCGGTCGCGGGACAGCGAACACCGGGGAGCTGTTTTTT. Amino acid sequence: CAIGRGTANTGELFF.

This chain uses TRBV3-1 (or the pseudogene TRBV3-2) with TRBJ2-7, with 7 bases that match TRBD1. V was clipped by 1 base and J by 7 bases; unmatched bases: 4. Germline loops: CDR1 LGHDT, CDR2 YNNKEL (reference sequence). This CDR3 has 13 amino acids. This chain's CDR3 is CASSQVQGQEQYF. CDR3 DNA sequence: TGTGCCAGCAGCCAAGTACAGGGGCAGGAGCAGTACTTC.

This chain links TRBV2 with TRBJ1-3; 8 bases are a match to TRBD1. Per the germline V gene, CDR1 is SNHLY and CDR2 is FYNNEI. Unmatched junction bases numbered 9, after V lost 0 bases and J lost 2 bases. This CDR3 has 18 amino acids. The CDR3 DNA reads TGTGCCAGCAGTGAAGCGCTCGACAGGGGCTGGGCTGGAAACACCATATATTTT. Its translation: CASSEALDRGWAGNTIYF.

The chain recombines TRBV20-1 with TRBJ2-5; D gene uncertain. Germline CDR1 DFQATT, CDR2 SNEGSKA (reference sequence). V lost 6 bases and J lost 4, with 6 bases in between. This CDR3 is built from 10 residues. CDR3 sequence: CSALRETQYF. The CDR3 DNA is TGCAGTGCGCTGAGAGAGACCCAGTACTTC.

The chain is built from TRBV11-2 and TRBJ1-5; 7 nucleotides match TRBD1. Trimming removed 0 bases from V and 6 bases from J; junction bases left unmatched: 8. The CDR3 has 16 residues. The V gene's germline CDR1 is SGHAT and CDR2 FQNNGV. As DNA, the CDR3 is TGTGCCAGCAGCTTAGATGGCGGGACAGTAGTTCAGCCCCAGCATTTT. Translating it yields CASSLDGGTVVQPQHF.

The chain employs TRBV3-1 (or the pseudogene TRBV3-2) and TRBJ2-5; D might be TRBD2 (5 bases). Germline CDR1 and CDR2: LGHDT and YNNKEL (reference sequence). The CDR3 loop spans 13 amino acids. The germline V and J ends were trimmed by 7 bases and 5 bases, with 14 bases remaining between them. DNA of the CDR3: TGTGCCAGCAAACTCCTAGGAGGCGAGACCCAGTACTTC. This codes for CASKLLGGETQYF.

This clone was observed a few times. The gene calls are TRBV6-5 and TRBJ1-2; a weak D match, TRBD1 (5 bases). CDR1 is MNHEY, CDR2 SVGAGI, per germline. Between the trimmed V and J ends, which lost 6 bases and 5 bases, there was a span of 13 bases. This CDR3 comprises 13 residues. The CDR3 nucleotides read TGTGCCAGCAGAGCGACAGCCTATTATGGCTACACCTTC. Protein: CASRATAYYGYTF.

The chain is built from TRBV5-6 and TRBJ2-1; tentative D call: TRBD2 (6 bases). The V and J ends lost 4 bases and 9 bases respectively, with 20 bases between them. The CDR3 is 15 amino acids. Germline CDR1 is SGHDT and CDR2 is YYEEEE. This CDR3 is CASSAAVRGRSEQFF. The CDR3 region has the DNA TGTGCCAGCAGCGCCGCGGTCCGGGGGAGGAGTGAGCAGTTCTTC. The whole variable domain, remainder taken from reference TRBV5-6 and TRBJ2-1, is DAGVTQSPTHLIKTRGQQVTLRCSPKSGHDTVSWYQQALGQGPQFIFQYYEEEERQRGNFPDRFSGHQFPNYSSELNVNALLLGDSALYLCASSAAVRGRSEQFFGPGTRLTVL.

This chain uses TRBV10-2 with TRBJ2-2, with 8 bases that match TRBD1. Losses at the gene ends were 7 bases for V and 7 bases for J; bases not matched to a gene: 5. CDR3 length: 13 residues. Germline CDR1 reads WSHSY; CDR2 reads SAAADI. CDR3 loop: CASTQGVSGELFF. In DNA form, the CDR3 reads TGCGCCAGCACACAGGGGGTCAGCGGGGAGCTGTTTTTT.